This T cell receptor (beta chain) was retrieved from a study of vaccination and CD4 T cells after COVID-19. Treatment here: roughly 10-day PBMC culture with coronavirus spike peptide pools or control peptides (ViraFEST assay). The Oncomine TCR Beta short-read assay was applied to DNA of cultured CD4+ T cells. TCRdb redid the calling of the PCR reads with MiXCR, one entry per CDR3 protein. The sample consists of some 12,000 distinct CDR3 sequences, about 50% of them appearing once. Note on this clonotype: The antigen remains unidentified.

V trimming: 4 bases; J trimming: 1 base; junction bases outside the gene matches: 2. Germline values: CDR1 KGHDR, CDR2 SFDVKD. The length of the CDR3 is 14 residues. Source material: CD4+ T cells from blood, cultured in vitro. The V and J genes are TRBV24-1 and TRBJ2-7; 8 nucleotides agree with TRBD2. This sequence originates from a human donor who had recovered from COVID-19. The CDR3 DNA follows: TGTGCCACCAGTGAAGGCGGGGGGTCCTACGAGCAGTACTTC. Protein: CATSEGGGSYEQYF.